These T cell receptor beta chains were read from a single sample in a study of blood T cell repertoires in COVID-19. Using immunoSEQ multiplex PCR, the repertoire was profiled, and TCRdb retains in-frame clones only, with some absent. The table records 110,000 to 150,000 clones, approximately 80% of them present only once. Sequencing input: PBMCs or T cells enriched from blood (not recorded which). These receptors were taken from a man aged 50-59 years who had recovered from COVID-19. The CDR3 runs from the conserved cysteine through the conserved F or W. The D gene is left open where the match is weak. Where a row states a size, it is once, few, many or the class of an expanded clone; other rows omit it.

D: TRBD1
V: TRBV10-3
length: 13
size: few
J: TRBJ1-2
DNA: TGTGCCATCAGTGAGTCGGACAGGTATGGCTACACCTTC
CDR3: CAISESDRYGYTF

D: NA
V: TRBV6-5
length: 16
size: few
J: TRBJ2-6
DNA: TGTGCCAGCAGTTCGCGGGGTCGCTCTGGGGCCAACGTCCTGACTTTC
CDR3: CASSSRGRSGANVLTF

D: TRBD1
V: TRBV6-5
length: 15
size: NA
J: TRBJ1-5
DNA: TGTGCCAGCAGTTGGACAGGTGGTAGCAATCAGCCCCAGCATTTT
CDR3: CASSWTGGSNQPQHF

D: NA
V: TRBV11-2
length: 20
size: NA
J: TRBJ2-6
DNA: TGTGCCAGCAGCTTAGAGGCAGGGGTGAGAGGAGGCTCTGGGGCCAACGTCCTGACTTTC
CDR3: CASSLEAGVRGGSGANVLTF

D: TRBD2
V: TRBV5-1
length: 15
size: NA
J: TRBJ2-2
DNA: TGCGCCAGCAGGGTAAACGGGCTAGCGGCCGGGGAGCTGTTTTTT
CDR3: CASRVNGLAAGELFF

D: TRBD1
V: TRBV19
length: 15
size: NA
J: TRBJ2-1
DNA: TGTGCCAGTAGTATAGCCGGGACAGGGTTGGATGAGCAGTTCTTC
CDR3: CASSIAGTGLDEQFF

D: NA
V: TRBV4-1
length: 17
size: few
J: TRBJ1-4
DNA: TGCGCCAGCAGCCACGAAAGGGGGGGGCGGTATTATGAAAAACTGTTTTTT
CDR3: CASSHERGGRYYEKLFF

D: NA
V: TRBV7-7
length: 14
size: NA
J: TRBJ2-3
DNA: TGTGCTAGCAGCTTAGGAGGAATGTCGGATACGCAGTATTTT
CDR3: CASSLGGMSDTQYF

D: TRBD1
V: TRBV5-6
length: 14
size: NA
J: TRBJ1-2
DNA: TGTGCCAGCAGCTTGGTTCAGGGGGCGCGAGGCTACACCTTC
CDR3: CASSLVQGARGYTF

D: NA
V: TRBV19
length: 12
size: NA
J: TRBJ1-6
DNA: TGTGCCACCAGGGATCCCAATTCACCCCTCCACTTT
CDR3: CATRDPNSPLHF

D: TRBD2
V: TRBV29-1
length: 14
size: NA
J: TRBJ2-1
DNA: TGCAGCGTTGATGCCGGCGGGGGGCGGGGTGAGCAGTTCTTC
CDR3: CSVDAGGGRGEQFF

D: TRBD2
V: TRBV11-2
length: 17
size: NA
J: TRBJ2-3
DNA: TGTGCCAGCAGCTACGGACGTAGCGGGGGGGCGACAGATACGCAGTATTTT
CDR3: CASSYGRSGGATDTQYF

D: TRBD1
V: TRBV28
length: 14
size: NA
J: TRBJ1-5
DNA: TGTGCCAGCCGAGGAGGGCAGGGGGCTCAGCCCCAGCATTTT
CDR3: CASRGGQGAQPQHF

D: NA
V: TRBV30
length: 12
size: NA
J: TRBJ1-4
DNA: TGTGCCTGGAACAGGGACCCCGAAAAACTGTTTTTT
CDR3: CAWNRDPEKLFF

D: TRBD1
V: TRBV6-1
length: 14
size: NA
J: TRBJ1-6
DNA: TGTGCCAGCAGTGAAGTACCAGGGGGTTCACCCCTCCACTTT
CDR3: CASSEVPGGSPLHF

D: NA
V: TRBV5-1
length: 14
size: NA
J: TRBJ1-2
DNA: TGCGCCAGCAGCTTAAACAGAGCTAACTATGGCTACACCTTC
CDR3: CASSLNRANYGYTF

D: NA
V: TRBV5-6
length: 12
size: NA
J: TRBJ2-7
DNA: TGTGCCAGCAGCTTTTCCCAGTACGAGCAGTACTTC
CDR3: CASSFSQYEQYF

D: NA
V: TRBV9
length: 15
size: few
J: TRBJ2-3
DNA: TGTGCCAGCAGCGTAGAGGTCAGGAGCACAGATACGCAGTATTTT
CDR3: CASSVEVRSTDTQYF

D: TRBD1
V: TRBV5-8
length: 16
size: once
J: TRBJ1-4
DNA: TGTGCCAGCAGCCGCCACCGGGGACAGGGGGCATTGAAACTGTTTTTT
CDR3: CASSRHRGQGALKLFF

D: NA
V: TRBV5-1
length: 14
size: NA
J: TRBJ2-3
DNA: TGCGCCAGCAGCCCCCCTATCGGGACAGATACGCAGTATTTT
CDR3: CASSPPIGTDTQYF

D: TRBD2
V: TRBV4-2
length: 15
size: many
J: TRBJ2-7
DNA: TGTGCCAGCAGCCAAGCGGGAGGGGGCTCCTACGAGCAGTACTTC
CDR3: CASSQAGGGSYEQYF

D: NA
V: TRBV2
length: 15
size: NA
J: TRBJ2-7
DNA: TGTGCCAGCGATGGGGGGGCAGGGAATGTAAACGAGCAGTACTTC
CDR3: CASDGGAGNVNEQYF

D: TRBD2
V: TRBV3-1/TRBV3-2
length: 15
size: NA
J: TRBJ2-3
DNA: TGTGCCAGCAGCCAAGGTGGCCGGGGGGCAGATACGCAGTATTTT
CDR3: CASSQGGRGADTQYF

D: TRBD1
V: TRBV12-3/TRBV12-4
length: 13
size: NA
J: TRBJ2-3
DNA: TGTGCCAGCAGTTTACGAGGGGGCGATACGCAGTATTTT
CDR3: CASSLRGGDTQYF

D: NA
V: TRBV21-1
length: 13
size: few
J: TRBJ1-2
DNA: TGTGCCAGCAGCACGGGGGTACCCGGAGGCTACACCTTC
CDR3: CASSTGVPGGYTF

D: TRBD1
V: TRBV2
length: 12
size: NA
J: TRBJ1-1
DNA: TGTGCCAGCAGTGCGGGACAGGGTGAAGCTTTCTTT
CDR3: CASSAGQGEAFF

D: NA
V: TRBV6-2/TRBV6-3
length: 14
size: NA
J: TRBJ1-2
DNA: TGTGCCAGCAGCCCCCGACAGAGACACTATGGCTACACCTTC
CDR3: CASSPRQRHYGYTF

D: NA
V: TRBV7-9
length: 13
size: NA
J: TRBJ2-2
DNA: TGTGCCAGCAGCTCTCACAGTCCCGGGGAGCTGTTTTTT
CDR3: CASSSHSPGELFF

D: NA
V: TRBV12-3/TRBV12-4
length: 12
size: NA
J: TRBJ1-5
DNA: TGTGCCAGCAGTTTGTCCAGTCAGCCCCAGCATTTT
CDR3: CASSLSSQPQHF

D: NA
V: TRBV7-2
length: 15
size: NA
J: TRBJ2-2
DNA: TGTGCCAGCAGCTTACAGGGCCCCGGGACCGGGGAGCTGTTTTTT
CDR3: CASSLQGPGTGELFF

D: TRBD1
V: TRBV5-1
length: 19
size: NA
J: TRBJ1-3
DNA: TGCGCCAGCAGCTTGGCCTTTACCGGACAGGGGATTAAAGGAAACACCATATATTTT
CDR3: CASSLAFTGQGIKGNTIYF

D: TRBD1
V: TRBV4-2
length: 18
size: NA
J: TRBJ1-5
DNA: TGTGCCAGCAGCAAAGCGCTCCCGGGACAGGGCCACAATCAGCCCCAGCATTTT
CDR3: CASSKALPGQGHNQPQHF

D: NA
V: TRBV11-1
length: 14
size: NA
J: TRBJ1-1
DNA: TGTGCCAGCAGCTTATTGTCACAGGGAAAAGAAGCTTTCTTT
CDR3: CASSLLSQGKEAFF

D: NA
V: TRBV9
length: 14
size: NA
J: TRBJ2-7
DNA: TGTGCCAGCAGCGGAACAGGGCTGGCGGACGAGCAGTACTTC
CDR3: CASSGTGLADEQYF

D: NA
V: TRBV12-3/TRBV12-4
length: 13
size: NA
J: TRBJ1-2
DNA: TGTGCCAGCAGTCTCCAGGGGTACTATGGCTACACCTTC
CDR3: CASSLQGYYGYTF

D: TRBD1
V: TRBV7-9
length: 14
size: NA
J: TRBJ1-2
DNA: TGTGCCAGCAGCCACCGGGACAGGGATCATGGCTACACCTTC
CDR3: CASSHRDRDHGYTF

D: NA
V: TRBV7-3
length: 14
size: NA
J: TRBJ1-1
DNA: TGTGCCAACTCGCTTCAGGACAGAAGGACTGAAGCTTTCTTT
CDR3: CANSLQDRRTEAFF